This T cell receptor (beta chain) was identified in a study of control samples from healthy donors and cancer patients. V dropped 4 bases and J dropped 0 bases, with 9 bases sitting between them. Germline V CDR1 and CDR2: MDHEN, SYDVKM. The CDR3 has 14 amino acids. Data came from immunoSEQ multiplex PCR; TCRdb stores just in-frame clones and leaves some out. The sample carries around 180,000 clones, around 88% recorded once. The sequence was collected from a woman in her twenties or thirties in good health. The V call is TRBV28, the J call TRBJ1-1, with D unresolved. Input material: blood. The CDR3 region is CASSSFGLNTEAFF. The CDR3 nucleotides read TGTGCCAGCAGTTCCTTCGGACTGAACACTGAAGCTTTCTTT.